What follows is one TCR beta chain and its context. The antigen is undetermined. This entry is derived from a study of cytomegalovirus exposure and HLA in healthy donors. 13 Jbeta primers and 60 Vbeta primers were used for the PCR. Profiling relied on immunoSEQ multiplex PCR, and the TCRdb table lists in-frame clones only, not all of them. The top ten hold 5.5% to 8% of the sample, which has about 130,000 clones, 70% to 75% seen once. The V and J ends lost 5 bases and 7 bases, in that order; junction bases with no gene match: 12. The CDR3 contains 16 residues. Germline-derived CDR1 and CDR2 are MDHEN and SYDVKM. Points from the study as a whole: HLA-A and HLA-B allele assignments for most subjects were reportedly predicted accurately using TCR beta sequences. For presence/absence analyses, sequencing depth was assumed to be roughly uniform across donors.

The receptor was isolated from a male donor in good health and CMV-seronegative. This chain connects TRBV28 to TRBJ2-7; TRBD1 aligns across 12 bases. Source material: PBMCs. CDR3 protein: CASSPGTGGPGREQYF. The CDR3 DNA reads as TGTGCCAGCAGTCCAGGGACAGGGGGCCCAGGGAGAGAGCAGTACTTC.